This section outlines one T cell receptor (beta chain) sequence together with its context. Assay used: immunoSEQ multiplex PCR; TCRdb lists only in-frame clones, some missing. Here the sample spans about 50,000 clones, roughly 94% being singletons. This sample stems from a study of T cell changes during pregnancy in multiple sclerosis. V gave up 6 bases and J gave up 0 bases, with 8 bases separating them. CDR1 and CDR2 (germline): WSHSY, SAAADI. This CDR3 is built from 13 residues. The material sequenced was CD4+ T cells from peripheral blood mononuclear cells, taken in the third trimester of pregnancy. The sequence derives from a female donor with multiple sclerosis, enrolled in a pregnancy study. This chain connects TRBV10-2 to TRBJ1-2, with D unresolved. The CDR3: CASSYGANYGYTF. The CDR3 DNA is TGCGCCAGCAGCTACGGGGCTAACTATGGCTACACCTTC.